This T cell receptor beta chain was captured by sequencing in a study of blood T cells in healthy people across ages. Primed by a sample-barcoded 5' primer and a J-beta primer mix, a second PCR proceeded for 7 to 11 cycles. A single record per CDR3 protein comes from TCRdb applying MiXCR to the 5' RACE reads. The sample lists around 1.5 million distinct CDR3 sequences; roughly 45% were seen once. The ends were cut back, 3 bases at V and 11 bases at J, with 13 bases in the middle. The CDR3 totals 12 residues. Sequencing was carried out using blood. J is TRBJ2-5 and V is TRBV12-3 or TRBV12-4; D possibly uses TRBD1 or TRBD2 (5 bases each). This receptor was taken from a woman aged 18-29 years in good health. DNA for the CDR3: TGTGCCAGCAGTTTTGGGGGTACGGGGCAGTACTTC. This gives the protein CASSFGGTGQYF.